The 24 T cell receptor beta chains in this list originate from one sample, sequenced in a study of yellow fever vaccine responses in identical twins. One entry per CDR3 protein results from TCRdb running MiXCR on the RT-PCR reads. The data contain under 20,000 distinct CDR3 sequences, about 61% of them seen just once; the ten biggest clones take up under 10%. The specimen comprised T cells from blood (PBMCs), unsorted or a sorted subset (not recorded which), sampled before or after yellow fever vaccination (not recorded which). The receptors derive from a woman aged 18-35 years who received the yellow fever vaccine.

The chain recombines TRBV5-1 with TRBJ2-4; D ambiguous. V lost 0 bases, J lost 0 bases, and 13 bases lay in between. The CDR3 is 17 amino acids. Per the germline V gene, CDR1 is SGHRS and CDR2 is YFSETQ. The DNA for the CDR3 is TGCGCCAGCAGCTTGGATGCTGCCGGGCTAGCCAAAAACATTCAGTACTTC. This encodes CASSLDAAGLAKNIQYF.

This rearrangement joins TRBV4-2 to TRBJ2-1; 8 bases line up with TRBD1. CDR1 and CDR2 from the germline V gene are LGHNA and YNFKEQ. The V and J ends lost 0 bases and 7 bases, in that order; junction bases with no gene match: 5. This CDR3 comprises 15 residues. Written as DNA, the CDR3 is TGTGCCAGCAGCCAAGAGACAGGGGCCTTTAATGAGCAGTTCTTC. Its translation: CASSQETGAFNEQFF.

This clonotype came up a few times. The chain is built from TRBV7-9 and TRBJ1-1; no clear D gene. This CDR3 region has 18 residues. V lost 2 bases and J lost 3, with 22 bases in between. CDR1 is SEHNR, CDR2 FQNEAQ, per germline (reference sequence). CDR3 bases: TGTGCCAGCAGCTTACCCACAAGGGCCTCCTGGCCTTACACTGAAGCTTTCTTT. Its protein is CASSLPTRASWPYTEAFF.

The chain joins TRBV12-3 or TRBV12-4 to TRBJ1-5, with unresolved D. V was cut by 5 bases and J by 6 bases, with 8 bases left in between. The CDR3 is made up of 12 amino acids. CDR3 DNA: TGTGCCAGCAGTCCCCTAAGTCAGCCCCAGCATTTT. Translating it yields CASSPLSQPQHF.

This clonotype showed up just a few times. The chain's CDR3 is CASSFSVASTGELFF. CDR3 in DNA: TGTGCCAGCAGCTTCTCGGTAGCAAGCACCGGGGAGCTGTTTTTT. This chain connects TRBV11-2 to TRBJ2-2; no firm D call. CDR1 is SGHAT and CDR2 is FQNNGV in the germline V gene. CDR3 length equals 15 residues. V was trimmed by 3 bases and J by 4 bases, leaving 12 bases between them.

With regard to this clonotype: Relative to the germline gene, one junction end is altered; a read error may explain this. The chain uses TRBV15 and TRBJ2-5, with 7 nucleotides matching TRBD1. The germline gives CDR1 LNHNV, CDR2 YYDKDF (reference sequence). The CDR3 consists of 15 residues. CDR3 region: CATSRPSTGEESQYF. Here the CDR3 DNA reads TGTGCCACCAGCAGACCAAGTACAGGGGAAGAGAGCCAGTACTTC.

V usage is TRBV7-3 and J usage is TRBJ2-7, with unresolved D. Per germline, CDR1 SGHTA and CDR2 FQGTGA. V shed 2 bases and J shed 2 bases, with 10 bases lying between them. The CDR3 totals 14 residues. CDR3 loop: CASSLDGNTYEQYF. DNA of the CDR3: TGTGCCAGCAGCTTAGATGGTAATACCTACGAGCAGTACTTC.

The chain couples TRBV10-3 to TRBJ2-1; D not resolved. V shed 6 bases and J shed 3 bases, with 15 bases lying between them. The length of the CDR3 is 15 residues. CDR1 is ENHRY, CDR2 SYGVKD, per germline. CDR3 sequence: CAIRDGGSNYNEQFF. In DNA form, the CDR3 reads TGTGCCATCAGAGATGGCGGCTCTAACTACAATGAGCAGTTCTTC.

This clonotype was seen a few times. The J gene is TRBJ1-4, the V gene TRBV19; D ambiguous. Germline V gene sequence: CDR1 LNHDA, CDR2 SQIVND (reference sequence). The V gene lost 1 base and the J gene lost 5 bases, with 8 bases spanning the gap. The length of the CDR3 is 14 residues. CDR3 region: CASSIGQWNEKLFF. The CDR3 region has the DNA TGTGCCAGTAGTATAGGGCAGTGGAATGAAAAACTGTTTTTT.

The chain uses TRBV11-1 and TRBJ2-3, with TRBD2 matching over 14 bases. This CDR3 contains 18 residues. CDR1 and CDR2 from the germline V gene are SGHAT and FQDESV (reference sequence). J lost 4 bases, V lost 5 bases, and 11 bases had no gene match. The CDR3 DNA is TGTGCCAGCAGCCTCTCGGGACTAGCGGGAGAGGGTTCAGATACGCAGTATTTT. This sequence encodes CASSLSGLAGEGSDTQYF.

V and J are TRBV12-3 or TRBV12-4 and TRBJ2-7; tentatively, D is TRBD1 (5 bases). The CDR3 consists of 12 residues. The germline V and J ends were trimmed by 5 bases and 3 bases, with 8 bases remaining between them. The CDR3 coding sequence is TGTGCCAGCAGTCTGGACATCTACGAGCAGTACTTC. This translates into CASSLDIYEQYF.

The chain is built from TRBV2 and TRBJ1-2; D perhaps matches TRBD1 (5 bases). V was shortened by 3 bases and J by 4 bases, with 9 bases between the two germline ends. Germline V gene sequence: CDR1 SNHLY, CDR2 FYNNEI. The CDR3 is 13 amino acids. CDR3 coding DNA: TGTGCCAGCAGTGACGGGACGGTCTATGGCTACACCTTC. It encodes CASSDGTVYGYTF.

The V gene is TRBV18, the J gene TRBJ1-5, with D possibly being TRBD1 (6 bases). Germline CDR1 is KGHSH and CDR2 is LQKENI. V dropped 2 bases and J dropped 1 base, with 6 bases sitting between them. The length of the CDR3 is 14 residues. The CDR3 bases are TGTGCCAGCTCACCAGGACAGAGCAATCAGCCCCAGCATTTT. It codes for CASSPGQSNQPQHF.

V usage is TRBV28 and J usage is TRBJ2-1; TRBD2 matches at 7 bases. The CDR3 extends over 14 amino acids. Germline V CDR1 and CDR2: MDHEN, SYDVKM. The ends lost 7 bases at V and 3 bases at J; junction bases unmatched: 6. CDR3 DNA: TGTGCCAGCACCCTAAGCGGGAACTACAATGAGCAGTTCTTC. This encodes CASTLSGNYNEQFF.

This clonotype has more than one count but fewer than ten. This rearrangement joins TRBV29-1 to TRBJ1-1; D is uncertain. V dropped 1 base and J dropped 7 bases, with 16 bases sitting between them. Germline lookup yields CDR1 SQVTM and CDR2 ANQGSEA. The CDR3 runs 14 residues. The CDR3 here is CSVEGRGSGGEAFF. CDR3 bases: TGCAGCGTTGAAGGTCGGGGAAGTGGAGGTGAAGCTTTCTTT.

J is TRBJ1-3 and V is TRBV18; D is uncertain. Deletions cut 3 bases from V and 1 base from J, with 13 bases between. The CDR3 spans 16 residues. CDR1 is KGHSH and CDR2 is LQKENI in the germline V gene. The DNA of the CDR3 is TGTGCCAGCTCACCGAGAACAGATGGATCTGGAAACACCATATATTTT. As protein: CASSPRTDGSGNTIYF.

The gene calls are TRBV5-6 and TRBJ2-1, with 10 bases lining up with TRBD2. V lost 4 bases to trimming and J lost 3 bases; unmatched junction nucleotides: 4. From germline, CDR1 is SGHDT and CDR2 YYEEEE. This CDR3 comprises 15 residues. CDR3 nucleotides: TGTGCCAGCAGCCCTAGCGGGAGTGGCTACAATGAGCAGTTCTTC. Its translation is CASSPSGSGYNEQFF.

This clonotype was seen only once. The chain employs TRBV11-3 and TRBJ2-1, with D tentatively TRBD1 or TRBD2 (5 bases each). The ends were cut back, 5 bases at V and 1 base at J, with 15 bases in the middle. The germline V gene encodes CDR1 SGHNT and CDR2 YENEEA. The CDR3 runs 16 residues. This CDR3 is CASSVLGGASYNEQFF. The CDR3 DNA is TGTGCCAGCAGCGTCCTTGGGGGTGCTTCCTACAATGAGCAGTTCTTC.

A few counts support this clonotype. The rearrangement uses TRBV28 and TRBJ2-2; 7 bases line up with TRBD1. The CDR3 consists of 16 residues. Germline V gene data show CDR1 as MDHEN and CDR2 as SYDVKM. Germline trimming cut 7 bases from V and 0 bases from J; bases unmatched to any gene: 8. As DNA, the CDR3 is TGTGCCAGCAAGGATCGGGACAGTTCGAACACCGGGGAGCTGTTTTTT. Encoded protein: CASKDRDSSNTGELFF.

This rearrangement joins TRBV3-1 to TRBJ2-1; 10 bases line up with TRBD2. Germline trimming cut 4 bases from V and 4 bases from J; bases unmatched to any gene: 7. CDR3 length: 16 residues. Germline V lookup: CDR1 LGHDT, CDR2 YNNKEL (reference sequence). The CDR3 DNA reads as TGTGCCAGCAGCCCCTTACTAGCGGGACCTTACAATGAGCAGTTCTTC. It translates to CASSPLLAGPYNEQFF.

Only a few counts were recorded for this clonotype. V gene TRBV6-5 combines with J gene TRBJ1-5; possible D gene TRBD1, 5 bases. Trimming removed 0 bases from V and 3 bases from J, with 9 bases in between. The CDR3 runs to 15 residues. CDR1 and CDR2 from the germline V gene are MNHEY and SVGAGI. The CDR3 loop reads CASSYSRGYNQPQHF. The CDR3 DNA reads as TGTGCCAGCAGTTACTCGAGGGGTTACAATCAGCCCCAGCATTTT.

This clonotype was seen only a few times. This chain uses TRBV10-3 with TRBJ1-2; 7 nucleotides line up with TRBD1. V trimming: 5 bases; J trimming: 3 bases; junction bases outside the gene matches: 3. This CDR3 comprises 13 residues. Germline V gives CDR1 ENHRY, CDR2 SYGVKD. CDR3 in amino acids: CAISPGQDYGYTF. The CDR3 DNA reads TGTGCCATCAGTCCTGGACAGGACTATGGCTACACCTTC.

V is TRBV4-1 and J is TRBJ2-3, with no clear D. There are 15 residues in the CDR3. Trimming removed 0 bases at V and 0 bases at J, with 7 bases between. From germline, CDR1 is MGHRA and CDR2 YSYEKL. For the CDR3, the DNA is TGCGCCAGCAGCCAAGACAGGCTAAGCACAGATACGCAGTATTTT. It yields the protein CASSQDRLSTDTQYF.

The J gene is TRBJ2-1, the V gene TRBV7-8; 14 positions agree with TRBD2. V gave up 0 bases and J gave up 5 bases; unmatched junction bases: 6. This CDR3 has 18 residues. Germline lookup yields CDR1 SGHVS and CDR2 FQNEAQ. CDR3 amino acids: CASSLAPLGLAGDNEQFF. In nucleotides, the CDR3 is TGTGCCAGCAGCTTAGCGCCCCTGGGACTAGCGGGAGACAATGAGCAGTTCTTC.